One and the same sample provided the 9 T cell receptor beta chains below, sequenced in a study of control samples from healthy donors and cancer patients. Libraries were prepared by immunoSEQ multiplex PCR; TCRdb keeps only in-frame clonotypes and omits some of them. The sample lists approximately 50,000 clones; roughly 86% were seen once. The material sequenced was PBMCs. Receptors were obtained from a woman in her sixties or seventies with lung cancer.

The CDR3: CASSEGQRDNSPLHF. CDR3 sequence (DNA): TGTGCCAGCAGTGAAGGACAAAGAGATAATTCACCCCTCCACTTT. J is TRBJ1-6 and V is TRBV2; D ambiguous. The CDR3 totals 15 residues. Germline CDR1 reads SNHLY; CDR2 reads FYNNEI. V dropped 1 base and J dropped 5 bases, with 9 bases sitting between them.

This clone was counted a single time. The V and J genes are TRBV11-1 and TRBJ1-2; 7 bases fit TRBD1. The germline V gene encodes CDR1 SGHAT and CDR2 FQDESV (reference sequence). The J segment lost 4 bases and the V segment lost 5 bases, leaving 4 bases of the junction unmatched. This CDR3 region has 13 residues. The DNA of the CDR3 is TGTGCCAGCAGCCCGGACAGGTCCTATGGCTACACCTTC. It encodes CASSPDRSYGYTF.

This clone was detected only once. The chain links TRBV25-1 to TRBJ2-1; 8 bases align to TRBD2. This CDR3 has 16 amino acids. Germline lookup yields CDR1 MGHDK and CDR2 SYGVNS. The V and J ends lost 0 bases and 7 bases, in that order; junction bases with no gene match: 8. CDR3 DNA: TGTGCCAGCAGTGAATATGCGGGGGGCGCGGGGAATGAGCAGTTCTTC. Amino acid sequence: CASSEYAGGAGNEQFF.

This chain joins TRBV5-1 and TRBJ1-2; TRBD1 matches 11 bases. Trimming removed 2 bases from V and 4 bases from J; junction bases left unmatched: 4. The germline V gene has CDR1 SGHRS and CDR2 YFSETQ. This CDR3 has 15 amino acids. The CDR3 region has the DNA TGCGCCAGCAGCTTCGGACAGGGGGCTGTCTATGGCTACACCTTC. Amino acid sequence: CASSFGQGAVYGYTF.

The J gene is TRBJ2-4, the V gene TRBV19, with TRBD1 as a possible D gene (6 bases). Trimming took off 6 bases at V and 6 bases at J, with 18 bases between the two ends. This CDR3 has 15 amino acids. Per germline, CDR1 LNHDA and CDR2 SQIVND (reference sequence). The CDR3 sequence is CASSLQGKSGNIQYF. The CDR3 region has the DNA TGTGCCAGTAGCCTACAGGGCAAGTCTGGAAACATTCAGTACTTC. Drawing the rest from reference TRBV19 and TRBJ2-4, the complete variable domain is DGGITQSPKYLFRKEGQNVTLSCEQNLNHDAMYWYRQDPGQGLRLIYYSQIVNDFQKGDIAEGYSVSREKKESFPLTVTSAQKNPTAFYLCASSLQGKSGNIQYFGAGTRLSVL.

The CDR3 loop reads CASSRGRIQETQYF. CDR3 DNA: TGTGCCAGCAGCCGTGGACGGATCCAAGAGACCCAGTACTTC. The V and J genes are TRBV7-8 and TRBJ2-5; D is undetermined. CDR3 length: 14 amino acids. The V end lost 5 bases, the J end lost 1 base, and 11 bases lay between the germline ends. Germline values: CDR1 SGHVS, CDR2 FQNEAQ.

The V and J genes are TRBV6-5 and TRBJ1-1, with D hard to call. Per the germline V gene, CDR1 is MNHEY and CDR2 is SVGAGI. The CDR3 has 13 residues. Trimming took off 0 bases at V and 7 bases at J, with 9 bases between the two ends. The chain's CDR3 is CASSYSDRLEAFF. The CDR3 DNA follows: TGTGCCAGCAGTTACTCGGATAGGCTTGAAGCTTTCTTT.

The V and J genes are TRBV2 and TRBJ2-5, with D uncertain. There are 15 residues in the CDR3. Between the trimmed V and J ends, which lost 6 bases and 5 bases, there was a span of 19 bases. Germline CDR1 and CDR2: SNHLY and FYNNEI. This chain's CDR3 is CASRDIRSLGETQYF. CDR3 DNA sequence: TGTGCCAGCAGAGATATTAGAAGTTTGGGGGAGACCCAGTACTTC.

The V gene is TRBV19, the J gene TRBJ2-2; 7 nucleotides agree with TRBD1. The CDR3 consists of 15 residues. The junction had 7 bases not matched to a gene; V was cut back by 3 bases and J by 6 bases. The germline V gene has CDR1 LNHDA and CDR2 SQIVND (reference sequence). CDR3 bases: TGTGCCAGTAGTATCCCGACAGGGATCCCCGGGGAGCTGTTTTTT. Translating it yields CASSIPTGIPGELFF. Full variable domain (missing parts from reference TRBV19 and TRBJ2-2): DGGITQSPKYLFRKEGQNVTLSCEQNLNHDAMYWYRQDPGQGLRLIYYSQIVNDFQKGDIAEGYSVSREKKESFPLTVTSAQKNPTAFYLCASSIPTGIPGELFFGEGSRLTVL.